The 20 T cell receptor beta chains below all came from one sample that was sequenced in a study of identical twins. TCRdb re-called the 5' RACE reads with MiXCR, one entry per CDR3 protein. In the table there are hundreds of thousands of distinct CDR3 sequences, 18% of which are singletons. This same sample was also part of a study on T cells expressing NK-cell markers.

Source material: PBMCs. The receptors derive from a woman aged 18-35 years in good health.

The count of this clonotype is one. This chain uses TRBV5-1 with TRBJ2-5; weak D call: TRBD1 (6 bases). Germline assignment: CDR1 SGHRS and CDR2 YFSETQ. CDR3 length: 15 residues. Trimming took off 4 bases at V and 1 base at J, with 14 bases between the two ends. CDR3 sequence (DNA): TGCGCCAGCAGCCCATTCGGGACAATCCAAGAGACCCAGTACTTC. Residues: CASSPFGTIQETQYF. Looking up the rest from reference TRBV5-1 and TRBJ2-5 gives the full variable domain: KAGVTQTPRYLIKTRGQQVTLSCSPISGHRSVSWYQQTPGQGLQFLFEYFSETQRNKGNFPGRFSGRQFSNSRSEMNVSTLELGDSALYLCASSPFGTIQETQYFGPGTRLLVL.

This clonotype showed up just a few times. The chain combines TRBV5-1 with TRBJ2-2; D is undetermined. V shed 1 base and J shed 4 bases, with 11 bases lying between them. The germline V gene has CDR1 SGHRS and CDR2 YFSETQ. CDR3 size: 15 residues. The CDR3 region has the DNA TGCGCCAGCAGCTTGACTTCCGTAACCACCGGGGAGCTGTTTTTT. This sequence encodes CASSLTSVTTGELFF.

This chain uses TRBV6-5 with TRBJ1-2; weak D call: TRBD1 (6 bases). Germline V gene lookup returns CDR1 MNHEY and CDR2 SVGAGI. This CDR3 spans 15 amino acids. The V end was cut by 0 bases, the J end by 4 bases, with 12 bases between. CDR3 amino acids: CASSYSGGAPYGYTF. DNA of the CDR3: TGTGCCAGCAGTTACTCCGGGGGGGCCCCCTATGGCTACACCTTC.

V and J are TRBV6-1 and TRBJ2-2; 12 nucleotides line up with TRBD2. Losses at the gene ends were 5 bases for V and 7 bases for J; bases not matched to a gene: 2. Germline-derived CDR1 and CDR2 are MNHNS and SASEGT. The CDR3 runs to 14 residues. The CDR3 nucleotides read TGTGCCAGCAGTCTAGCGGGAGGGGTCGGGGAGCTGTTTTTT. Translation: CASSLAGGVGELFF.

This clonotype was observed a few times. The genes are TRBV15 and TRBJ2-3; 10 bases are shared with TRBD2. Unmatched junction bases numbered 7, after V lost 1 base and J lost 0 bases. Germline V lookup: CDR1 LNHNV, CDR2 YYDKDF (reference sequence). The CDR3 has 18 residues. The CDR3 region is CATSRGSLSGGSTDTQYF. Here the CDR3 DNA reads TGTGCCACCAGCAGAGGCTCTCTTAGCGGGGGGAGCACAGATACGCAGTATTTT.

The chain has TRBV27 and TRBJ2-7; 11 nucleotides line up with TRBD2. V shed 8 bases and J 0 bases; nucleotides not matched to a gene: 15. CDR3 length equals 18 residues. CDR1 and CDR2 from the germline V gene are MNHEY and SMNVEV (reference sequence). The CDR3 is CASSHGLAGRASSYEQYF. Here the CDR3 DNA reads TGTGCCAGCTCACACGGACTAGCGGGCCGGGCGAGCTCCTACGAGCAGTACTTC.

The V and J genes are TRBV6-5 and TRBJ2-3; D is unclear. Germline-derived CDR1 and CDR2 are MNHEY and SVGAGI. Trimming stripped 3 bases from V and 2 bases from J, with 12 bases between. CDR3 length: 15 amino acids. Here the CDR3 reads CASSYGRVFTDTQYF. The CDR3 DNA follows: TGTGCCAGCAGTTATGGACGGGTCTTCACAGATACGCAGTATTTT.

The chain employs TRBV7-9 and TRBJ2-3; 11 bases line up with TRBD2. The CDR3 runs 15 residues. Trimming cost V 4 bases and J 7 bases; bases outside gene matches: 7. Germline lookup yields CDR1 SEHNR and CDR2 FQNEAQ (reference sequence). In nucleotides, the CDR3 is TGTGCCAGCAGCTCGACTAGCGGGAATCGATATACGCAGTATTTT. Translating it yields CASSSTSGNRYTQYF.

This rearrangement joins TRBV12-3 or TRBV12-4 to TRBJ2-1; D is unresolved. V lost 2 bases to trimming and J lost 0 bases, with 8 bases between them. The length of the CDR3 is 15 residues. Here the CDR3 reads CASSLKIRSYNEQFF. The CDR3 DNA follows: TGTGCCAGCAGTTTAAAGATCCGCTCCTACAATGAGCAGTTCTTC.

The chain has TRBV5-5 and TRBJ2-1; the D gene is possibly TRBD2 (6 bases). Germline V gene data show CDR1 as SGHKS and CDR2 as YYEKEE (reference sequence). Trimming pared 0 bases from V and 5 bases from J, leaving 15 bases between. This CDR3 has 16 amino acids. In DNA form, the CDR3 reads TGTGCCAGCAGCTTGGCCGATAATAGCGGAAACAATGAGCAGTTCTTC. This encodes CASSLADNSGNNEQFF.

In this sample, this clonotype turned up a few times. The chain combines TRBV7-2 with TRBJ2-5; possible D gene TRBD2, 5 bases. CDR1 SGHTA and CDR2 FQGNSA come from the germline V gene. This CDR3 is 16 amino acids long. Deletions cut 3 bases from V and 3 bases from J, with 17 bases between. The CDR3, as DNA: TGTGCCAGCAGCTTCGCAGGTCTAGCAGGAGAAGAGACCCAGTACTTC. It is translated as CASSFAGLAGEETQYF.

V gene TRBV20-1 combines with J gene TRBJ1-5; possible D gene TRBD1, 6 bases. Germline values: CDR1 DFQATT, CDR2 SNEGSKA (reference sequence). This CDR3 comprises 13 residues. Trimming took off 6 bases at V and 9 bases at J, with 18 bases between the two ends. CDR3 protein: CSAHAAGGTPQHF. The CDR3, as DNA: TGCAGTGCCCACGCGGCGGGGGGCACGCCCCAGCATTTT.

This clonotype turned up a few times. The chain links TRBV18 to TRBJ1-1, with TRBD1 matching over 8 bases. CDR1 KGHSH and CDR2 LQKENI come from the germline V gene. Germline trimming cut 3 bases from V and 1 base from J; bases unmatched to any gene: 4. CDR3 length: 15 amino acids. Written as DNA, the CDR3 is TGTGCCAGCTCACCCAACGGACAGGGGAACACTGAAGCTTTCTTT. It translates to CASSPNGQGNTEAFF.

This chain links TRBV7-2 with TRBJ2-5, with 8 nucleotides matching TRBD1. With V trimmed by 5 bases and J by 4 bases, 9 bases remained unmatched. This CDR3 has 15 amino acids. Per the germline V gene, CDR1 is SGHTA and CDR2 is FQGNSA. The CDR3: CASSTQTGAGETQYF. The CDR3 DNA reads TGTGCCAGCAGCACCCAGACAGGGGCTGGAGAGACCCAGTACTTC.

The CDR3 DNA sequence: TGTGCCAGCAGCGTAGAACAGGGTGGGATAGCTTTCTTT. Translating gives CASSVEQGGIAFF. The chain carries TRBV9 and TRBJ1-1, with D tentatively TRBD1 (6 bases). Deletions cut 0 bases from V and 10 bases from J, with 13 bases between. CDR1 SGDLS and CDR2 YYNGEE come from the germline V gene. The CDR3 loop spans 13 amino acids.

This clonotype was detected a few times. This chain uses TRBV5-1 with TRBJ2-5; unclear D gene. This CDR3 has 15 amino acids. The germline V gene has CDR1 SGHRS and CDR2 YFSETQ. V lost 0 bases and J lost 5, with 14 bases in between. CDR3 sequence (DNA): TGCGCCAGCAGCTTGGCCGAGTGGCCTTCGGAGACCCAGTACTTC. Protein sequence: CASSLAEWPSETQYF.

This clonotype turned up a few times. The chain employs TRBV6-5 and TRBJ1-6, with 8 bases matching TRBD1. The CDR3 runs 15 residues. J gave up 5 bases and V 4 bases, and 4 bases lay outside the gene matches. CDR1 and CDR2 (germline): MNHEY, SVGAGI. This CDR3 reads CASSSRTGNNSPLHF. The CDR3 DNA sequence: TGTGCCAGCAGTTCCCGGACAGGGAATAATTCACCCCTCCACTTT.

This clonotype was found a few times. The rearrangement joins TRBV20-1 to TRBJ2-3; D unclear. Deletions cut 0 bases from V and 2 bases from J, with 12 bases between. Germline V gene sequence: CDR1 DFQATT, CDR2 SNEGSKA (reference sequence). The CDR3 runs to 15 residues. The DNA of the CDR3 is TGCAGTGCTAGAGATCTTCTCGGACCCACAGATACGCAGTATTTT. Protein product: CSARDLLGPTDTQYF.

The gene calls are TRBV5-1 and TRBJ2-3; 7 nucleotides agree with TRBD2. Germline values: CDR1 SGHRS, CDR2 YFSETQ. V shed 2 bases, J shed 6 bases, and the junction held 6 bases outside the gene matches. This CDR3 spans 14 amino acids. Written as DNA, the CDR3 is TGCGCCAGCAGCTTTGGACTAGTAGCGGATACGCAGTATTTT. Its protein product is CASSFGLVADTQYF. The entire variable domain, with the rest obtained from reference TRBV5-1 and TRBJ2-3, is as follows: KAGVTQTPRYLIKTRGQQVTLSCSPISGHRSVSWYQQTPGQGLQFLFEYFSETQRNKGNFPGRFSGRQFSNSRSEMNVSTLELGDSALYLCASSFGLVADTQYFGPGTRLTVL.

About this clonotype: A junction end diverges from the germline sequence, so it may reflect a read error. This chain connects TRBV4-1 to TRBJ1-5, with a tentative D call TRBD1 (6 bases). The V gene's germline CDR1 is MGHRA and CDR2 YSYEKL. The CDR3 runs to 15 residues. The CDR3 sequence: CASSQDQGSSQPQHF. The CDR3 DNA sequence: TGCGCCAGCAGCCAAGACCAGGGGAGCAGTCAGCCCCAGCATTTT.